This is a list of T cell receptor beta chains from one sample in a study of blood T cell repertoires in COVID-19. Produced via immunoSEQ multiplex PCR; TCRdb's table is partial and in-frame only. This table has over 200,000 clones, 81% appearing once. Specimen: PBMCs or T cells enriched from blood (not recorded which). The source is a woman aged 50 to 60 with acute COVID-19. CDR3s include the opening cysteine and the closing phenylalanine or tryptophan. The D gene is left open where the match is weak. Expanded clones get a size class; other rows say once, few or many, or leave the size out.

v_gene	j_gene	d_gene	abundance	CDR3aa	CDR3nt
TRBV5-1	TRBJ1-2	TRBD1	NA	CASSPRPGTGVDGYTF	TGCGCCAGCAGCCCTCGTCCCGGGACAGGGGTCGATGGCTACACCTTC
TRBV3-1/TRBV3-2	TRBJ2-7	NA	NA	CASSQDPGQGPEQYF	TGTGCCAGCAGCCAAGATCCGGGGCAGGGGCCAGAGCAGTACTTC
TRBV19	TRBJ1-1	NA	NA	CASRQYTEAFF	TGTGCCAGTAGACAGTACACTGAAGCTTTCTTT
TRBV7-9	TRBJ2-2	TRBD2	NA	CASSPGTSVTNTGELFF	TGTGCCAGCAGCCCCGGGACTAGCGTAACAAACACCGGGGAGCTGTTTTTT
TRBV5-8	TRBJ2-5	NA	NA	CASSLGRYQETQYF	TGTGCCAGCAGCTTGGGGAGGTACCAAGAGACCCAGTACTTC
TRBV6-8	TRBJ2-6	NA	NA	CASTTDGGELVGANVLTF	TGTGCCAGCACCACCGATGGCGGTGAACTTGTAGGGGCCAACGTCCTGACTTTC
TRBV19	TRBJ2-7	TRBD1	NA	CASSVRNRGNEQYF	TGTGCCAGTAGTGTCCGTAACAGGGGAAACGAGCAGTACTTC
TRBV4-3	TRBJ2-2	NA	NA	CASSQDLGGASTGELFF	TGCGCCAGCAGCCAAGATCTTGGGGGGGCTAGCACCGGGGAGCTGTTTTTT
TRBV7-9	TRBJ1-2	NA	many	CASTDLGFGGNNYGYTF	TGTGCCAGCACCGACCTGGGCTTCGGGGGGAATAACTATGGCTACACCTTC
TRBV5-1	TRBJ1-5	TRBD1	once	CASSRTGQGNQPQHF	TGCGCCAGCAGTAGGACAGGGCAAGGCAATCAGCCCCAGCATTTT
TRBV5-8	TRBJ2-1	NA	NA	CASSTRLGLEQFF	TGTGCCAGCAGCACCCGACTAGGGCTCGAGCAGTTCTTC
TRBV24-1	TRBJ1-5	NA	NA	CATSDFAGKPQHF	TGTGCCACCAGTGATTTTGCAGGGAAGCCCCAGCATTTT